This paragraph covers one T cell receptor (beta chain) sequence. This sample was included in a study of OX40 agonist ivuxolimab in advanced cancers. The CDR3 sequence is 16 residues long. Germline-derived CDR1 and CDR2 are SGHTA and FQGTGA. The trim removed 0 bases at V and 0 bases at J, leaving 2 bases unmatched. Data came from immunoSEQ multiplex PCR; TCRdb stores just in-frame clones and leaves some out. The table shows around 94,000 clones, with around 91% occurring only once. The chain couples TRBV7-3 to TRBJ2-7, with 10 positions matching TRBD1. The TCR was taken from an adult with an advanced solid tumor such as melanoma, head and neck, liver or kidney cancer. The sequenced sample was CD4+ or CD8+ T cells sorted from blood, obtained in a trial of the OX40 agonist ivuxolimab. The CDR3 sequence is CASSLTRTGGSYEQYF. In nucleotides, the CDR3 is TGTGCCAGCAGCTTAACCCGGACAGGGGGCTCCTACGAGCAGTACTTC.